This is a list of T cell receptor beta chains from one sample in a study of shared clonotypes between healthy human individuals. Clones were sequenced by immunoSEQ multiplex PCR, and TCRdb holds only the in-frame ones, with some missing. The table has 850,000 to 1,200,000 clones, under 80% seen once; the top ten hold around 1.4%. Specimen: memory CD4+ T cells sorted from blood. The receptors were gathered from a man aged 18 to 30 in good health. Both conserved end residues are part of each CDR3. Each record gives: D gene, J gene, clone size, V gene, CDR3 DNA, CDR3 protein. A D gene is named only where the DNA matches it firmly. Clone size is stated in some rows and not others, as once, few, many or a class when expanded.

- | TRBJ1-2 | - | TRBV7-8 | TGTGCCAGCAGCACATCATCGGTTGTCCCGACGGGGACCTTC | CASSTSSVVPTGTF
TRBD1 | TRBJ1-2 | - | TRBV7-8 | TGTGCCAGCAGCCACACGGGGACAGGGTTTGGCTACACCTTC | CASSHTGTGFGYTF
TRBD2 | TRBJ2-7 | - | TRBV11-2 | TGTGCCAGCAGCCTCCTAGCGGGAGTCTCCCACGAGCAGTACTTC | CASSLLAGVSHEQYF
- | TRBJ1-3 | once | TRBV28 | TGTGCCAGCAGGGGGGTAAGCTCTGGAAACACCATATATTTT | CASRGVSSGNTIYF
- | TRBJ1-2 | few | TRBV5-1 | TGCGCCAGCAGCGCAAATTTCAACAGCTATGGCTACACCTTC | CASSANFNSYGYTF
TRBD2 | TRBJ2-5 | - | TRBV2 | TGTGCCAGCAGCAGCGGGGGGGCGTTCGAGACCCAGTACTTC | CASSSGGAFETQYF
TRBD1 | TRBJ1-3 | - | TRBV5-1 | TGCGCCAGCAGCTTGGCGGGACAGTCGGGAAACACCATATATTTT | CASSLAGQSGNTIYF
TRBD2 | TRBJ2-7 | - | TRBV11-2 | TGTGCCAGCAGCTTAGATGGGACTAGACTATCCTACGAGCAGTACTTC | CASSLDGTRLSYEQYF
TRBD2 | TRBJ2-7 | - | TRBV19 | TGTGCCAGTAGTCTCGGGGCTAGCGGGAGGAGCTCCTACGAGCAGTACTTC | CASSLGASGRSSYEQYF
- | TRBJ1-2 | few | TRBV7-9 | TGTGCCAGCAGCCTAGATCCCTATGGCTACACCTTC | CASSLDPYGYTF
TRBD1 | TRBJ2-7 | - | TRBV30 | TGTGCCTGGGGGACAGGGGGTGGGCTGAACTCCTACGAGCAGTACTTC | CAWGTGGGLNSYEQYF
TRBD2 | TRBJ2-2 | - | TRBV6-6 | TGTGCCAGCAGTAACAGCGGGGCGAACACCGGGGAGCTGTTTTTT | CASSNSGANTGELFF
- | TRBJ1-6 | - | TRBV4-2 | TGTGCCAGCGCTCCCCAGTTGGGGTCACAGGGAGCTTCACCCCTCCACTTT | CASAPQLGSQGASPLHF
- | TRBJ2-3 | - | TRBV4-1 | TGCGCCAGCAGCCAACCAGGGACTGGCACAGATACGCAGTATTTT | CASSQPGTGTDTQYF
TRBD1 | TRBJ1-2 | - | TRBV25-1 | TGTGCCAGCAGGCGACAGGGGGCGGAAGGGTATGGCTACACCTTC | CASRRQGAEGYGYTF
TRBD1 | TRBJ1-5 | many | TRBV28 | TGTGCCAGCAGGGGTGACAGGGAGTGGCATTTT | CASRGDREWHF
- | TRBJ1-2 | few | TRBV28 | TGTGCCAGCAATGTTGGAGTGGATAGAATTTATGGCTACACCTTC | CASNVGVDRIYGYTF
TRBD1 | TRBJ2-7 | - | TRBV28 | TGTGCCGGAGCACAGGGGGTGGGAGAGCAGTACTTC | CAGAQGVGEQYF
TRBD1 | TRBJ1-1 | few | TRBV6-5 | TGTGCCAGCAGGTCGGGACAGCGAGCTTTCTTT | CASRSGQRAFF
TRBD2 | TRBJ2-5 | - | TRBV11-2 | TGTGCCAGCAGCTTAACTAGCGGGAGGTTCCAAGAGACCCAGTACTTC | CASSLTSGRFQETQYF
- | TRBJ2-3 | - | TRBV30 | TGTGCCTGGAGTGTAGGAGGGGGGGCAAGGATTATCCAGTATTTT | CAWSVGGGARIIQYF
- | TRBJ1-4 | - | TRBV4-1 | TGCGCCAGCAGCCAAGATAGGAAGAGGTCGGGAAAACTGTTTTTT | CASSQDRKRSGKLFF
- | TRBJ1-1 | - | TRBV18 | TGTGCCAGCTCACCTCACGATCTTACTGAAGCTTTCTTT | CASSPHDLTEAFF
- | TRBJ1-2 | - | TRBV6-9 | TGTGCCAGCAGTTCCCGCTACACCTTC | CASSSRYTF
TRBD1 | TRBJ2-7 | - | TRBV10-3 | TGTGCCATCAAGGGGACAGACCCTACCTACGAGCAGTACTTC | CAIKGTDPTYEQYF
- | TRBJ2-7 | - | TRBV19 | TGTGCCAGTAGGAGGGACTCAGACCGTTACGAGCAGTACTTC | CASRRDSDRYEQYF
- | TRBJ1-1 | - | TRBV5-1 | TGCGCCAGCAGCTTGGGGGGACAAACCTTTTTGAACACTGAAGCTTTCTTT | CASSLGGQTFLNTEAFF
TRBD2 | TRBJ2-1 | - | TRBV7-2 | TGTGCCAGCAGCTCCACCCCGATCCAGCGGGGGATTTGGGATGAGCAGTTCTTC | CASSSTPIQRGIWDEQFF
TRBD1 | TRBJ1-5 | few | TRBV18 | TGTGCCAGCTCAATGGACAGGAATCAGCCCCAGCATTTT | CASSMDRNQPQHF
TRBD2 | TRBJ2-5 | few | TRBV2 | TGTGCCAGCAGTGTGTTGGGAGGGGTTGAGACCCAGTACTTC | CASSVLGGVETQYF
TRBD2 | TRBJ2-2 | - | TRBV12-5 | TGTGCTAGTGGTCAGGGACTAGCGGGCACCGGGGAGCTGTTTTTT | CASGQGLAGTGELFF
- | TRBJ2-3 | - | TRBV5-6 | TGTGCCAGCAGCGACACAGATACGCAGTATTTT | CASSDTDTQYF
- | TRBJ1-2 | few | TRBV6-1 | TGTGCCAGCAGTGAAGGGTGGGGCAGAAACTATGGCTACACCTTC | CASSEGWGRNYGYTF
- | TRBJ2-7 | - | TRBV10-3 | TGTGCCATCAGTGTTTCCACCAGTCCCTACGAGCAGTACTTC | CAISVSTSPYEQYF
- | TRBJ2-1 | - | TRBV15 | TGTGCCACCAGCAGAGATCGGGCTAGAGGTATGGATGAGCAGTTCTTC | CATSRDRARGMDEQFF
- | TRBJ2-2 | many | TRBV9 | TGTGCCAGCAGCGTAGCTGCTAACACCGGGGAGCTGTTTTTT | CASSVAANTGELFF
TRBD2 | TRBJ2-1 | - | TRBV4-3 | TGCGCCAGCAGCCAAGATATGGCTAGCGGGAATGAGCAGTTCTTC | CASSQDMASGNEQFF
- | TRBJ1-4 | - | TRBV5-5 | TGTGCCACCTCGACAGCAACTAATGAAAAACTGTTTTTT | CATSTATNEKLFF
TRBD2 | TRBJ2-1 | once | TRBV5-1 | TGCGCCAGCAGCCCCCGGGCTAGCGGGGGGCGGAGCTCCTACAATGAGCAGTTCTTC | CASSPRASGGRSSYNEQFF
- | TRBJ2-7 | - | TRBV29-1 | TGCAGCGTACCCGGAGGGGGGGGCTACGAGCAGTACTTC | CSVPGGGGYEQYF
- | TRBJ1-1 | - | TRBV7-8 | TGTGCCAGCCGCGAAGGCTCGGGAAACACTGAAGCTTTCTTT | CASREGSGNTEAFF
- | TRBJ2-3 | - | TRBV18 | TGTGCCAGCTCATCCGGGGGCGATACGCAGTATTTT | CASSSGGDTQYF
TRBD1 | TRBJ1-5 | - | TRBV2 | TGTGCCAGCAGTGATGAACCGACAGGGATCGGTCAGCCCCAGCATTTT | CASSDEPTGIGQPQHF
TRBD2 | TRBJ2-5 | - | TRBV6-5 | TGTGCCAGCAGGATTGGACTAGCGCGTGGAGGGACCCAGTACTTC | CASRIGLARGGTQYF
- | TRBJ2-2 | - | TRBV4-3 | TGCGCCAGCAGCCAAGGAGCTGCAGGGACCTTCACCGGGGAGCTGTTTTTT | CASSQGAAGTFTGELFF
TRBD2 | TRBJ2-7 | - | TRBV11-2 | TGTGCCAGCAGCCTCCGTAGCGGGAGTCCATACGAGCAGTACTTC | CASSLRSGSPYEQYF
TRBD1 | TRBJ1-1 | - | TRBV29-1 | TGCAGCGTCCCCTCGGCCCGCCAGGGGGCCTTGACTGAAGCTTTCTTT | CSVPSARQGALTEAFF
- | TRBJ2-3 | - | TRBV6-1 | TGTGCCAGCAGTGAACTCCCGGACGGAACAGATACGCAGTATTTT | CASSELPDGTDTQYF
- | TRBJ2-7 | - | TRBV27 | TGTGCCAGCAGGACAGGCAACTACGAGCAGTACTTC | CASRTGNYEQYF
TRBD2 | TRBJ2-2 | - | TRBV7-2 | TGTGCCAGCAGCTGGGAACTAGCGGGCCCGAACACCGGGGAGCTGTTTTTT | CASSWELAGPNTGELFF
TRBD2 | TRBJ2-3 | - | TRBV30 | TGTGCCTGGAGTAAACGAGCGGGAGGGCAAGATACGCAGTATTTT | CAWSKRAGGQDTQYF
- | TRBJ2-3 | few | TRBV7-6 | TGTGCCAGCAGCCTTCAACTCGGACAGACCACAGATACGCAGTATTTT | CASSLQLGQTTDTQYF
- | TRBJ2-1 | - | TRBV18 | TGTGCCACTCAAGGGGGGATCTACAATGAGCAGTTCTTC | CATQGGIYNEQFF
- | TRBJ1-5 | - | TRBV7-2 | TGTGCCAGCAGTTCTACAGGGCGCAATCAGCCCCAGCATTTT | CASSSTGRNQPQHF
TRBD2 | TRBJ2-4 | - | TRBV7-2 | TGTGCCAGCAGCCAAGATTCGGCTAGCGGAAACATTCAGTACTTC | CASSQDSASGNIQYF
TRBD2 | TRBJ2-7 | - | TRBV5-1 | TGCGCCAGCAAACCGGGACTAGCGGGAGGGCCCCGTGAGCAGTACTTC | CASKPGLAGGPREQYF
- | TRBJ2-7 | - | TRBV2 | TGTGCCAGCAGTTCGGAGCACGAGCAGTACTTC | CASSSEHEQYF
- | TRBJ2-1 | - | TRBV7-2 | TGTGCCAGCAGCTTATATGTCGGGGTAGCGGAGGGCAATGAGCAGTTCTTC | CASSLYVGVAEGNEQFF
TRBD1 | TRBJ2-3 | - | TRBV7-2 | TGTGCCAGCAGCGCTGACAGGGGGATGACAGATACGCAGTATTTT | CASSADRGMTDTQYF